This TCR beta chain was recovered during a study of blood T cell repertoires in COVID-19 (dated by TCRdb to the early 2020s). Regarding the study in general: Samples covering the acute and convalescent phases of COVID-19 were provided by collaborators in the United States, Italy and Spain. The material from the prospective study consisted of cDNA or gDNA derived from T cells, B-cell-depleted T cells, or PBMCs. Subjects who had been exposed to COVID-19, were actively infected with it, or had recovered from it provided the deeply sampled blood TCRbeta repertoires that made up the dataset. The repertoires were released in a freely available public database meant as a resource for research on the immune response to SARS-CoV-2. The samples were drawn from the first 160 participants of the ongoing ImmuneRACE study and from 1,200 or so subjects provided by 6 global collaborators. Nearly every sample came with metadata listing a de-identified subject ID, COVID-19 status, age in years and sex. Where available, HLA class I and class II types were taken from metadata supplied by the sample provider and were not determined by assay-based typing.

Points the paper makes about the study in general: The quantity of clinical and demographic metadata differed by source and by participant and was supplied without curation.

In Seattle, one collaborating source enrolled patients while the infection was active and tracked those patients longitudinally over the course of disease. Collaborating institutions collected whole blood in K2EDTA tubes following their own protocols. For TCRbeta analysis, collaborators shipped samples in one of three forms: frozen whole blood, isolated PBMCs, or DNA extracted from either of those sample types. The immunoSEQ Assay, a bias-controlled multiplex PCR, was used to amplify TCRbeta CDR3 regions from genomic DNA. As for the original processing: The number of nucleated cells in each sample was estimated from the amplification of reference gene primers within the assay. To quantify the absolute abundance of each unique TCRbeta CDR3 rearrangement, sequence reads were collapsed and filtered. Productive Simpson clonality was computed per sample as the square root of Simpson's diversity index over productive rearrangements. Here the immuneACCESS table is served through TCRdb, limited to in-frame sequences with V and J called. Missing clones are a known gap in these copies; in checked studies unresolved V genes cover under half, and the rest lacks a known reason. V, J and clone size are those of that table, while D and trimming were read from the DNA. This sample is represented by some 360,000 clones; 87% of them were singletons. The ten largest account for about 2.3% of the sample.

With regard to this clone: Its antigen is unknown. Per-base quality was not reported, and no clone a single base away is much larger than it.

The germline V gene encodes CDR1 SQVTM and CDR2 ANQGSEA. V is pruned by 7 bases and J by 4 bases, leaving 4 bases of the junction without a gene match. From the cysteine through the phenylalanine, the CDR3 covers 12 amino acids. The entry retains the CDR3 DNA only, 36 bases that are in frame from base 1. Material for sequencing was peripheral blood. The TCR sequence derives from a woman aged 60-75 years with COVID-19, enrolled during active disease. The receptor chain draws on TRBV29-1 and TRBJ1-3; TRBD1 matches 7 bases in the middle. DNA sequence: TGCAGCGGGGGGACAGCCGGAAACACCATATATTTT. The encoded protein is CSGGTAGNTIYF.